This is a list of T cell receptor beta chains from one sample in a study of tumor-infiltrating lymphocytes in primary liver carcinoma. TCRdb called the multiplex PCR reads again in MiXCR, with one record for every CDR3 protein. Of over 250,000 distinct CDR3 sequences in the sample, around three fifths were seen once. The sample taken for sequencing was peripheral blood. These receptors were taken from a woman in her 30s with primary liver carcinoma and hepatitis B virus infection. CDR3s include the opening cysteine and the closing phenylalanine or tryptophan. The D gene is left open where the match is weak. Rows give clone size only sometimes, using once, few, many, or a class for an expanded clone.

CDR3: CASIGAGHEQYF; DNA: TGTGCCAGCATAGGGGCAGGCCACGAGCAGTACTTC; V: TRBV6-5; size: few; J: TRBJ2-7; D: NA
CDR3: CASSRDTNNQPQHF; DNA: TGTGCCAGCAGTCGAGACACCAACAATCAGCCCCAGCATTTT; V: TRBV6-1; size: many; J: TRBJ1-5; D: NA
CDR3: CASSLGGTFYNEQFF; DNA: TGTGCCAGCAGCTTAGGCGGTACCTTCTACAATGAGCAGTTCTTC; V: TRBV11-2; size: NA; J: TRBJ2-1; D: NA
CDR3: CASRQEGLALYNEQFF; DNA: TGTGCCAGCAGGCAAGAGGGACTAGCGTTATACAATGAGCAGTTCTTC; V: TRBV14; size: NA; J: TRBJ2-1; D: TRBD2
CDR3: CASSLALAGGSDTQYF; DNA: TGTGCCAGCAGTTTAGCACTAGCGGGAGGTTCAGATACGCAGTATTTT; V: TRBV12-3/TRBV12-4; size: NA; J: TRBJ2-3; D: TRBD2
CDR3: CASGLAPSGEQYF; DNA: TGTGCCAGCGGCTTAGCGCCGAGTGGGGAGCAGTACTTC; V: TRBV7-9; size: NA; J: TRBJ2-7; D: NA
CDR3: CASCSDRLGSYEQYF; DNA: TGTGCCAGCTGCTCCGACAGGTTGGGCTCCTACGAGCAGTACTTC; V: TRBV6-5; size: NA; J: TRBJ2-7; D: NA
CDR3: CASSYRGDTIYF; DNA: TGTGCCAGCAGCTATAGGGGGGACACCATATATTTT; V: TRBV11-3; size: NA; J: TRBJ1-3; D: NA
CDR3: CASSHSINRYEQYF; DNA: TGTGCCAGCAGCCACTCGATCAATCGCTACGAGCAGTACTTC; V: TRBV12-3/TRBV12-4; size: many; J: TRBJ2-7; D: NA
CDR3: CASSYRVVLATETQYF; DNA: TGTGCCAGCAGCTACCGAGTGGTACTAGCGACGGAGACCCAGTACTTC; V: TRBV5-6; size: NA; J: TRBJ2-5; D: TRBD2
CDR3: CASSQDWVSSGGSTGELFF; DNA: TGTGCCAGCAGCCAAGATTGGGTCTCCTCGGGAGGGTCCACCGGGGAGCTGTTTTTT; V: TRBV4-2; size: few; J: TRBJ2-2; D: TRBD2
CDR3: CASSATGTSNQPQHF; DNA: TGTGCCAGCAGCGCGACCGGGACAAGCAATCAGCCCCAGCATTTT; V: TRBV7-9; size: NA; J: TRBJ1-5; D: NA
CDR3: CSVEGGQPYEQYF; DNA: TGCAGCGTTGAGGGAGGACAGCCCTACGAGCAGTACTTC; V: TRBV29-1; size: many; J: TRBJ2-7; D: NA
CDR3: CASSSTGSSSDTQYF; DNA: TGTGCCAGCAGCTCTACCGGGTCCAGCTCAGATACGCAGTATTTT; V: TRBV13; size: NA; J: TRBJ2-3; D: NA
CDR3: CASSQWTGGIKEIQYF; DNA: TGTGCCAGCAGCCAATGGACAGGGGGCATAAAAGAGATCCAGTATTTC; V: TRBV14; size: NA; J: TRBJ2-5; D: TRBD1
CDR3: CASSSLGTEDEKLFF; DNA: TGTGCCAGCAGTTCCCTCGGGACGGAAGATGAAAAACTGTTTTTT; V: TRBV28; size: once; J: TRBJ1-4; D: NA
CDR3: CASSYFPREGSYNEQFF; DNA: TGTGCCAGCAGTTACTTCCCAAGGGAGGGCTCCTACAATGAGCAGTTCTTC; V: TRBV6-2/TRBV6-3; size: many; J: TRBJ2-1; D: TRBD2
CDR3: CASRTTRGPYNEQFF; DNA: TGTGCCAGCAGAACAACGAGAGGGCCCTACAATGAGCAGTTCTTC; V: TRBV11-2; size: NA; J: TRBJ2-1; D: NA
CDR3: CANSIGQGVSEKLFF; DNA: TGTGCCAACAGCATTGGACAGGGGGTGAGTGAAAAACTGTTTTTT; V: TRBV11-2; size: NA; J: TRBJ1-4; D: TRBD1
CDR3: CASSPRTGDNEQFF; DNA: TGTGCCAGCAGTCCTCGGACAGGGGACAATGAGCAGTTCTTC; V: TRBV7-8; size: few; J: TRBJ2-1; D: TRBD1
CDR3: CASSLKAGGLTDTQYF; DNA: TGTGCCAGCAGCTTGAAGGCGGGAGGGCTGACAGATACGCAGTATTTT; V: TRBV11-2; size: many; J: TRBJ2-3; D: TRBD2
CDR3: CATSRVSGREYEQYF; DNA: TGTGCCACCAGCAGAGTGTCCGGGAGGGAGTACGAGCAGTACTTC; V: TRBV15; size: once; J: TRBJ2-7; D: TRBD2
CDR3: CGTQPNTGDLFF; DNA: TGTGGCACCCAACCGAACACCGGGGACCTGTTTTTT; V: TRBV12-3/TRBV12-4; size: NA; J: TRBJ2-2; D: NA
CDR3: CASSTGLYTGELFF; DNA: TGTGCCAGCAGTACAGGGTTGTACACCGGGGAGCTGTTTTTT; V: TRBV6-5; size: NA; J: TRBJ2-2; D: NA
CDR3: CASSPLDREYEQYF; DNA: TGTGCCAGCAGCCCCCTGGACAGGGAATACGAGCAGTACTTC; V: TRBV12-3/TRBV12-4; size: many; J: TRBJ2-7; D: TRBD1
CDR3: CASRSSGTAAYEQYF; DNA: TGTGCCAGCAGATCCTCCGGGACAGCGGCCTACGAGCAGTACTTC; V: TRBV28; size: once; J: TRBJ2-7; D: TRBD1
CDR3: CSVVSWAGETQYF; DNA: TGCAGCGTCGTCAGTTGGGCGGGGGAGACCCAGTACTTC; V: TRBV29-1; size: NA; J: TRBJ2-5; D: NA
CDR3: CASSLEFTSSYNEQFF; DNA: TGTGCCAGCAGCTTAGAGTTCACTAGCAGCTACAATGAGCAGTTCTTC; V: TRBV11-2; size: many; J: TRBJ2-1; D: NA
CDR3: CSMGRLAVITDTQYF; DNA: TGCAGCATGGGGAGACTAGCGGTTATCACAGATACGCAGTATTTT; V: TRBV29-1; size: NA; J: TRBJ2-3; D: TRBD2
CDR3: CASSLAGQGNSGYTF; DNA: TGCGCCAGCAGCCTCGCGGGCCAAGGGAACAGTGGCTACACCTTC; V: TRBV4-1; size: NA; J: TRBJ1-2; D: NA
CDR3: CASSLVVSSYNEQFF; DNA: TGTGCCAGCAGCTTAGTTGTAAGCTCCTACAATGAGCAGTTCTTC; V: TRBV7-8; size: NA; J: TRBJ2-1; D: NA
CDR3: CASSQEVGVPTYGYTF; DNA: TGCGCCAGCAGCCAAGAGGTGGGCGTTCCAACCTATGGCTACACCTTC; V: TRBV4-1; size: NA; J: TRBJ1-2; D: NA
CDR3: CSAEEDYSYEQYF; DNA: TGCAGCGCCGAAGAGGACTACTCCTACGAGCAGTACTTC; V: TRBV29-1; size: many; J: TRBJ2-7; D: NA
CDR3: CASSPTSGRGVFAYNEQFF; DNA: TGTGCCAGCAGCCCAACTAGCGGAAGGGGAGTTTTTGCCTACAATGAGCAGTTCTTC; V: TRBV5-5; size: NA; J: TRBJ2-1; D: TRBD2
CDR3: CAIWASGGNEQFF; DNA: TGTGCCATTTGGGCTAGCGGGGGGAATGAGCAGTTCTTC; V: TRBV12-3/TRBV12-4; size: many; J: TRBJ2-1; D: TRBD2
CDR3: CSVELGASATYEQYF; DNA: TGCAGCGTTGAGTTGGGGGCTAGCGCAACCTACGAGCAGTACTTC; V: TRBV29-1; size: many; J: TRBJ2-7; D: NA
CDR3: CSVGQAGGFYNEQFF; DNA: TGCAGCGTTGGACAAGCGGGAGGGTTCTACAATGAGCAGTTCTTC; V: TRBV29-1; size: few; J: TRBJ2-1; D: TRBD2
CDR3: CASRTSLAGEETQYF; DNA: TGTGCCAGCAGAACCTCTCTCGCGGGAGAAGAGACCCAGTACTTC; V: TRBV6-6; size: NA; J: TRBJ2-5; D: TRBD2
CDR3: CDSSSDRPPYEQYF; DNA: TGTGACAGCAGCTCGGACAGGCCCCCCTACGAGCAGTACTTC; V: TRBV7-9; size: NA; J: TRBJ2-7; D: TRBD1
CDR3: CASSQGTSMNTEAFF; DNA: TGTGCCAGCAGCCAGGGGACAAGCATGAACACTGAAGCTTTCTTT; V: TRBV4-2; size: many; J: TRBJ1-1; D: NA
CDR3: CASSYSGGGTGKLFF; DNA: TGTGCCAGCAGTTACTCGGGGGGCGGGACCGGGAAGCTGTTTTTT; V: TRBV6-6; size: NA; J: TRBJ2-2; D: NA
CDR3: CASSPGRGDIEQYF; DNA: TGCGCCAGCAGCCCCGGACGGGGGGATATCGAGCAGTACTTC; V: TRBV4-1; size: NA; J: TRBJ2-7; D: TRBD2
CDR3: CASRNPGTGYGELFF; DNA: TGTGCCAGCAGAAATCCCGGGACAGGGTACGGGGAGCTGTTTTTT; V: TRBV28; size: once; J: TRBJ2-2; D: TRBD1
CDR3: CASSERTKNIQYF; DNA: TGTGCCAGCAGTGAACGGACCAAAAACATTCAGTACTTC; V: TRBV2; size: few; J: TRBJ2-4; D: NA
CDR3: CASSPGTGMIYEQYF; DNA: TGTGCCAGCAGCCCTGGGACAGGTATGATTTACGAGCAGTACTTC; V: TRBV5-5; size: few; J: TRBJ2-7; D: TRBD1
CDR3: CASSSLAGGMNHEQYF; DNA: TGTGCCAGCAGCTCGCTAGCGGGAGGTATGAACCACGAGCAGTACTTC; V: TRBV7-9; size: NA; J: TRBJ2-7; D: TRBD2
CDR3: CASSDGQAVGQFF; DNA: TGTGCCAGCAGTGACGGACAGGCGGTGGGACAGTTCTTC; V: TRBV6-6; size: NA; J: TRBJ2-1; D: TRBD1
CDR3: CAWSGSGKETQYF; DNA: TGTGCCTGGAGTGGGAGCGGGAAAGAGACCCAGTACTTC; V: TRBV30; size: NA; J: TRBJ2-5; D: TRBD2
CDR3: CAGSPGSYNEQFF; DNA: TGTGCCGGCAGTCCTGGCTCCTACAATGAGCAGTTCTTC; V: TRBV6-5; size: NA; J: TRBJ2-1; D: NA
CDR3: CASSQVGLEQYF; DNA: TGCGCCAGCAGCCAGGTAGGACTCGAGCAGTACTTC; V: TRBV4-1; size: many; J: TRBJ2-7; D: NA
CDR3: CASSYRVGVTGGLESLYNEQSF; DNA: TGTGCCAGCAGTTATAGAGTGGGTGTGACAGGGGGACTAGAGTCTCTCTACAATGAGCAGTCCTTC; V: TRBV6-2/TRBV6-3; size: NA; J: TRBJ2-1; D: NA
CDR3: CATSLGGSRSEQYF; DNA: TGTGCCACCAGTCTCGGGGGGAGCAGGTCCGAGCAGTACTTC; V: TRBV12-3/TRBV12-4; size: many; J: TRBJ2-7; D: TRBD2
CDR3: CASSPHRTGTHEQYF; DNA: TGTGCCAGCAGCCCTCACAGGACAGGGACCCACGAGCAGTACTTC; V: TRBV6-2/TRBV6-3; size: NA; J: TRBJ2-7; D: TRBD1
CDR3: CTSSQDWYNEQFF; DNA: TGCACCAGCAGTCAAGATTGGTACAATGAGCAGTTCTTC; V: TRBV4-1; size: once; J: TRBJ2-1; D: NA
CDR3: CASTTVRVGKGNYGYTF; DNA: TGTGCCAGCACCACCGTTAGGGTGGGTAAGGGGAACTATGGCTACACCTTC; V: TRBV28; size: NA; J: TRBJ1-2; D: NA
CDR3: CAISDSLRGATEAFF; DNA: TGTGCCATCAGTGACTCCCTCAGGGGTGCTACTGAAGCTTTCTTT; V: TRBV10-3; size: NA; J: TRBJ1-1; D: NA
CDR3: CASSQTGRSEQFF; DNA: TGTGCCAGCAGCCAGACAGGGCGGAGTGAGCAGTTCTTC; V: TRBV7-9; size: NA; J: TRBJ2-1; D: TRBD1
CDR3: CASSSGQGDQPQHF; DNA: TGTGCCAGCAGTTCCGGACAGGGTGATCAGCCCCAGCATTTT; V: TRBV6-6; size: many; J: TRBJ1-5; D: TRBD1
CDR3: CAWTRYGKRGPMVGEQYF; DNA: TGTGCCTGGACTAGGTACGGTAAAAGGGGCCCAATGGTGGGTGAGCAGTACTTC; V: TRBV30; size: NA; J: TRBJ2-7; D: NA
CDR3: CATSEQGQPQHF; DNA: TGTGCCACCAGTGAACAGGGTCAGCCCCAGCATTTT; V: TRBV24-1; size: NA; J: TRBJ1-5; D: NA